This T cell receptor (beta chain) emerged from a study of blood T cell repertoires in COVID-19. Study summary: The origin of the acute and convalescent COVID-19 samples was the United States, Italy and Spain.

This clone has a single count. The V end lost 11 bases, the J end lost 4 bases, and 14 bases lay between the germline ends. Germline CDR1 is SEHNR and CDR2 is FQNEAQ (reference sequence). This CDR3 is built from 13 residues. In the study's own analysis: Amplification from reference gene primers served as the basis for estimated nucleated cell counts. Sequencing used immunoSEQ multiplex PCR; TCRdb keeps in-frame clones, though not all of them. That table gives V, J and clone size, and the DNA gave D and trimming. The data contain 140,000 or so clones, approximately 85% of them singletons. V and J are TRBV7-9 and TRBJ2-2, with D possibly matching TRBD1 (6 bases). This sequence originates from a man aged 45-65 years with acute or convalescent COVID-19. The specimen was peripheral blood. CDR3 nucleotides: TGTGCCCCAAACCAGGGGCGCACCGGGGAGCTGTTTTTT. Encoded protein: CAPNQGRTGELFF.